The 24 T cell receptor beta chains below were found in one sample sequenced in a study of blood T cell repertoires in COVID-19. Method: immunoSEQ multiplex PCR; TCRdb's copy keeps in-frame clones and lacks some. This table has around 44,000 clones, about four fifths appearing once. Sequenced input: peripheral blood. These receptors came from a man aged 40-50 years with active or convalescent COVID-19.

The chain recombines TRBV6-5 with TRBJ1-4; 10 nucleotides agree with TRBD1. Germline trimming cut 7 bases from V and 8 bases from J; bases unmatched to any gene: 7. In germline, CDR1 is MNHEY, CDR2 SVGAGI. The CDR3 runs 14 residues. CDR3 sequence (DNA): TGTGCCAGCACTCGGGACAGGGGAGGAGAAAAACTGTTTTTT. The encoded protein is CASTRDRGGEKLFF.

The chain is built from TRBV29-1 and TRBJ2-6, with unresolved D. The CDR3 sequence is 13 residues long. V lost 3 bases to trimming and J lost 0 bases, with 3 bases between them. In germline, CDR1 is SQVTM, CDR2 ANQGSEA. The CDR3 nucleotides read TGCAGCGTTGACGGCTCTGGGGCCAACGTCCTGACTTTC. Protein product: CSVDGSGANVLTF.

The count of this clone is one. At one of its ends the junction is not consistent with the germline gene, which may arise from a read error. The V and J genes are TRBV5-1 and TRBJ2-7; 7 nucleotides match TRBD1. The length of the CDR3 is 14 residues. The germline V gene has CDR1 SGHRS and CDR2 YFSETQ. In nucleotides, the CDR3 is TGCGCCAGCAGATTGGGACAGCCCTCCTACGAGCAGTACTTC. This gives the protein CASRLGQPSYEQYF.

The rearrangement joins TRBV30 to TRBJ1-5, with D possibly matching TRBD1 (5 bases). The CDR3 loop spans 14 amino acids. Germline values: CDR1 GTSNPN, CDR2 SVGIG (reference sequence). This chain's CDR3 is CAGGRQGSNQPQHF. CDR3 DNA: TGTGCGGGAGGGCGGCAGGGTAGCAATCAGCCCCAGCATTTT.

This clone was detected only a few times. This sequence joins TRBV28 and TRBJ2-7; unclear D gene. V lost 5 bases and J lost 3, with 2 bases in between. The CDR3 loop spans 10 amino acids. The germline V gene has CDR1 MDHEN and CDR2 SYDVKM. As DNA, the CDR3 is TGTGCCAGCAGTCGCTACGAGCAGTACTTC. Translation gives CASSRYEQYF.

V and J are TRBV6-1 and TRBJ2-1; D call uncertain. V dropped 0 bases and J dropped 7 bases, with 10 bases sitting between them. The CDR3 consists of 14 residues. Germline CDR1 MNHNS, CDR2 SASEGT. DNA for the CDR3: TGTGCCAGCAGTGAAGCGCTTCGGTTAAATGAGCAGTTCTTC. Its translation is CASSEALRLNEQFF.

In this sample, this clone turned up a few times. This chain joins TRBV30 and TRBJ1-1; a possible D gene is TRBD1 (5 bases). The CDR3 contains 13 residues. The germline gives CDR1 GTSNPN, CDR2 SVGIG (reference sequence). V lost 0 bases to trimming and J lost 11 bases, with 16 bases between them. The DNA of the CDR3 is TGTGCCTGGAGTGTAGTCCTGGCAGGGTACGCTTTCTTT. Encoded protein: CAWSVVLAGYAFF.

V is TRBV27 and J is TRBJ1-2; D is ambiguous. CDR3 length equals 13 residues. Trimming removed 4 bases at V and 8 bases at J, with 14 bases between. The germline CDR1 and CDR2 sequences are MNHEY and SMNVEV (reference sequence). The CDR3 region has the DNA TGTGCCAGCAGTTCCTCCGGGATCTTGGGCTACACCTTC. It is translated as CASSSSGILGYTF.

The V and J genes are TRBV14 and TRBJ2-2; D might be TRBD2 (6 bases). Germline V gene data show CDR1 as SGHDN and CDR2 as FVKESK. V lost 4 bases and J lost 2, with 14 bases in between. This CDR3 spans 16 amino acids. DNA for the CDR3: TGTGCCAGCAGCCCCATACCGGGGACTAACACCGGGGAGCTGTTTTTT. Translated, it gives CASSPIPGTNTGELFF.

The CDR3 nucleotides read TGTGCCAGCACCCGAGTTCAGGGCAATCAGCCCCAGCATTTT. This sequence encodes CASTRVQGNQPQHF. The rearrangement links TRBV6-5 to TRBJ1-5; D is uncertain. The germline V gene has CDR1 MNHEY and CDR2 SVGAGI. CDR3 size: 14 residues. V was pared by 7 bases and J by 2 bases, with 12 bases between.

This clone appeared a few times. V and J are TRBV5-4 and TRBJ1-1; 7 bases match TRBD1. The germline CDR1 and CDR2 sequences are SGHNT and YYREEE (reference sequence). This CDR3 contains 15 residues. V was clipped by 1 base and J by 5 bases; unmatched bases: 8. The DNA of the CDR3 is TGTGCCAGCAGCTTGCCGACAGGGCCAGGGACTGAAGCTTTCTTT. It is translated as CASSLPTGPGTEAFF.

CDR3 region: CASTRIGGGGGYTF. The CDR3 nucleotides read TGTGCCAGTACCCGGATCGGTGGGGGGGGTGGCTACACCTTC. The V and J genes are TRBV19 and TRBJ1-2; D is possibly TRBD1 (5 bases). The CDR3 sequence is 14 residues long. The germline V and J ends were trimmed by 7 bases and 7 bases, with 19 bases remaining between them. CDR1 and CDR2 from the germline V gene are LNHDA and SQIVND (reference sequence).

This clone occurred once. In nucleotides, the CDR3 is TGTGCCACACGGCGGCTAGCGGGGGCCGCGAACACCGGGGAGCTGTTTTTT. It encodes CATRRLAGAANTGELFF. The V call is TRBV5-4, the J call TRBJ2-2; 10 positions match TRBD2. The J segment lost 0 bases and the V segment lost 9 bases, leaving 11 bases of the junction unmatched. The length of the CDR3 is 17 residues. Germline V gene lookup returns CDR1 SGHNT and CDR2 YYREEE (reference sequence).

This clone was seen more than once but under ten times. V usage is TRBV27 and J usage is TRBJ2-1, with 13 bases aligning to TRBD2. There are 19 residues in the CDR3. Unmatched junction bases numbered 16, after V lost 5 bases and J lost 6 bases. Germline assignment: CDR1 MNHEY and CDR2 SMNVEV (reference sequence). Here the CDR3 reads CASSVLGGTSGIGGNEQFF. The CDR3 DNA reads as TGTGCCAGCAGTGTCCTCGGTGGGACTAGCGGGATCGGGGGCAATGAGCAGTTCTTC.

This chain joins TRBV5-6 and TRBJ2-7, with D perhaps TRBD2 (5 bases). Deletions cut 0 bases from V and 7 bases from J, with 14 bases between. CDR3 size: 14 residues. Germline assignment: CDR1 SGHDT and CDR2 YYEEEE. In DNA form, the CDR3 reads TGTGCCAGCAGCTTGGGGGTCGGGAATCGGGAGCAGTACTTC. Amino acids: CASSLGVGNREQYF.

The chain couples TRBV5-1 to TRBJ2-7; 9 nucleotides align to TRBD1. The CDR3 covers 15 residues. The germline gives CDR1 SGHRS, CDR2 YFSETQ. With 4 bases clipped from V and 4 bases from J, the junction kept 9 bases outside the gene matches. CDR3: CASSPGGTGTYEQYF. CDR3 nucleotides: TGCGCCAGCAGCCCCGGCGGGACAGGGACGTACGAGCAGTACTTC.

The V call is TRBV6-4, the J call TRBJ1-1; D remains ambiguous. CDR3 length: 13 amino acids. Trimming left V 5 bases short and J 3 bases short, with 10 bases between. Germline CDR1 and CDR2: MRHNA and SNTAGT. CDR3 protein: CASSSELYTEAFF. The CDR3 nucleotides are TGTGCCAGCAGTTCCGAGTTGTACACTGAAGCTTTCTTT.

The chain combines TRBV15 with TRBJ2-3; TRBD2 matches at 9 bases. V was pared by 5 bases and J by 3 bases, with 9 bases of the junction left unmatched. The CDR3 covers 16 residues. Per the germline V gene, CDR1 is LNHNV and CDR2 is YYDKDF (reference sequence). CDR3 in DNA: TGTGCCACCAGCGGCACGGGACTAGCTGGGACAGATACGCAGTATTTT. Translated, it gives CATSGTGLAGTDTQYF.

The V and J genes are TRBV4-1 and TRBJ1-2; TRBD1 might be the D (6 bases). Per germline, CDR1 MGHRA and CDR2 YSYEKL. The V gene lost 4 bases and the J gene lost 3 bases, with 12 bases spanning the gap. This CDR3 has 14 amino acids. CDR3 in amino acids: CASSRQQGDYGYTF. The CDR3 nucleotides read TGCGCCAGCAGCCGGCAACAGGGAGACTATGGCTACACCTTC.

This rearrangement joins TRBV18 to TRBJ1-2; D is ambiguous. CDR3 length: 15 residues. With 2 bases removed from V and 0 bases from J, the gap between germline ends came to 10 bases. The germline gives CDR1 KGHSH, CDR2 LQKENI. Here the CDR3 reads CASSPMREANYGYTF. The CDR3 DNA reads TGTGCCAGCTCACCAATGAGGGAGGCTAACTATGGCTACACCTTC.

The rearrangement links TRBV3-1 (or the pseudogene TRBV3-2) to TRBJ1-3; D might be TRBD1 (6 bases). CDR3 length: 15 amino acids. V was clipped by 2 bases and J by 4 bases, with 12 bases between them. CDR1 is LGHDT and CDR2 is YNNKEL in the germline V gene (reference sequence). The CDR3 DNA reads as TGTGCCAGCAGCCAAACCTGGACAGAAGGAAACACCATATATTTT. Its protein is CASSQTWTEGNTIYF.

This clone was detected once. The chain combines TRBV5-1 with TRBJ1-1; TRBD1 matches at 8 bases. V shed 3 bases, J shed 5 bases, and the junction held 6 bases outside the gene matches. Per germline, CDR1 SGHRS and CDR2 YFSETQ. The CDR3 loop spans 14 amino acids. CDR3 loop: CASSSDRGWTEAFF. Here the CDR3 DNA reads TGCGCCAGCAGCTCTGACAGGGGTTGGACTGAAGCTTTCTTT. Drawing the rest from reference TRBV5-1 and TRBJ1-1, the complete variable domain is KAGVTQTPRYLIKTRGQQVTLSCSPISGHRSVSWYQQTPGQGLQFLFEYFSETQRNKGNFPGRFSGRQFSNSRSEMNVSTLELGDSALYLCASSSDRGWTEAFFGQGTRLTVV.

CDR3 sequence (DNA): TGTGCCAGCAGCCAAGGAGAGTACAGGGATGGCAATCAGCCCCAGCATTTT. This sequence encodes CASSQGEYRDGNQPQHF. The chain links TRBV3-1 (or the pseudogene TRBV3-2) to TRBJ1-5; tentatively, D is TRBD1 (6 bases). The CDR3 is made up of 17 amino acids. Trimming cost V 1 base and J 2 bases, with 15 bases left between them. From germline, CDR1 is LGHDT and CDR2 YNNKEL (reference sequence).

CDR3 region: CASSRSHGQGSGQPQHF. As DNA, the CDR3 is TGTGCCAGCAGCCGTTCTCACGGACAGGGGTCGGGTCAGCCCCAGCATTTT. The chain combines TRBV27 with TRBJ1-5, with TRBD1 matching 9 bases. The V and J ends lost 6 bases and 6 bases, in that order; junction bases with no gene match: 15. This CDR3 is built from 17 residues. Germline V lookup: CDR1 MNHEY, CDR2 SMNVEV (reference sequence).